These 6 T cell receptor beta chains were all obtained from the same sample, sequenced in a study of OX40 agonist ivuxolimab in advanced cancers. Using immunoSEQ multiplex PCR, the repertoire was profiled, and TCRdb retains in-frame clones only, with some absent. Here the sample spans 60,000 to 65,000 clones, 80% to 90% being singletons. The sequences come from CD4+ or CD8+ T cells sorted from blood, collected in a trial of the OX40 agonist ivuxolimab. These TCRs come from an adult with an advanced solid tumor such as melanoma, head and neck, liver or kidney cancer.

DNA for the CDR3: TGTGCCAGCAGTTTAGAGGGGTACGAGCAGTACTTC. Translated: CASSLEGYEQYF. V is TRBV28 and J is TRBJ2-7; the D gene could be TRBD1 or TRBD2 (5 bases each). The CDR3 is made up of 12 amino acids. V was shortened by 2 bases and J by 4 bases, with 6 bases between the two germline ends. The germline V gene encodes CDR1 MDHEN and CDR2 SYDVKM. The variable domain in full, with the rest retrieved from reference TRBV28 and TRBJ2-7, is DVKVTQSSRYLVKRTGEKVFLECVQDMDHENMFWYRQDPGLGLRLIYFSYDVKMKEKGDIPEGYSVSREKKERFSLILESASTNQTSMYLCASSLEGYEQYFGPGTRLTVT.

This clone has a single count. The rearrangement uses TRBV19 and TRBJ2-5; no clear D gene. Per the germline V gene, CDR1 is LNHDA and CDR2 is SQIVND (reference sequence). The CDR3 runs to 14 residues. V lost 7 bases to trimming and J lost 5 bases, with 17 bases between them. In DNA form, the CDR3 reads TGTGCCAGTAAATCTACGGCCAGACGGGAGACCCAGTACTTC. This sequence encodes CASKSTARRETQYF.

J is TRBJ2-3 and V is TRBV2; 16 bases match TRBD2. Germline CDR1 SNHLY, CDR2 FYNNEI. This CDR3 is 15 amino acids long. The junction had 6 bases not matched to a gene; V was cut back by 9 bases and J by 6 bases. CDR3: CARGTSGGVGDTQYF. Here the CDR3 DNA reads TGTGCCAGAGGGACTAGCGGGGGGGTAGGGGATACGCAGTATTTT.

Comments on this clone: At one end the junction does not follow the germline gene, possibly because of a read error. This chain connects TRBV7-2 to TRBJ1-3, with TRBD1 as a possible D gene (6 bases). CDR1 SGHTA and CDR2 FQGNSA come from the germline V gene. The CDR3 loop spans 15 amino acids. CDR3 nucleotide sequence: TGTGCCAGCAGCTTACTAGGACAGACGGGAAGCACCATATATTTT. It yields the protein CASSLLGQTGSTIYF.

The chain joins TRBV13 to TRBJ1-1, with 8 bases matching TRBD1. Germline CDR1 reads PRHDT; CDR2 reads FYEKMQ (reference sequence). With 10 bases clipped from V and 5 bases from J, the junction kept 18 bases outside the gene matches. The length of the CDR3 is 16 residues. This CDR3 reads CANSSTQGARETEAFF. CDR3 DNA sequence: TGTGCCAACAGTTCTACTCAGGGGGCCCGGGAGACTGAAGCTTTCTTT. The variable domain in full, completed from reference TRBV13 and TRBJ1-1, reads AAGVIQSPRHLIKEKRETATLKCYPIPRHDTVYWYQQGPGQDPQFLISFYEKMQSDKGSIPDRFSAQQFSDYHSELNMSSLELGDSALYFCANSSTQGARETEAFFGQGTRLTVV.

This sequence joins TRBV5-4 and TRBJ2-5; no reliable D call. The V end was cut by 1 base, the J end by 2 bases, with 6 bases between. Germline-derived CDR1 and CDR2 are SGHNT and YYREEE (reference sequence). The CDR3 contains 13 residues. In DNA form, the CDR3 reads TGTGCCAGCAGCTTGAATTCACAAGAGACCCAGTACTTC. Translation gives CASSLNSQETQYF.